This T cell receptor beta chain was obtained from a study of T cell repertoires in cytomegalovirus infection. Looking at the study overall: An indication of both CMV infection and matching HLA type came from public TCR beta signatures.

The J segment lost 2 bases and the V segment lost 5 bases, leaving 4 bases of the junction unmatched. The CDR3 covers 15 residues. Looked up from germline, CDR1 is SGHTA and CDR2 is FQGNSA. The study, taken as a whole, reports: Across the ex vivo response, the dominant clonotypes were HLA-C-restricted CMV-specific TCR beta clonotypes. Identification of carriers of CMV plus the relevant HLA was achieved through cumulative public TCR beta family frequency.

From the reads, TCRdb called clonotypes with MiXCR, one entry per CDR3 protein. The sample holds about 490,000 distinct CDR3 sequences; approximately 10% are singletons and the top ten take roughly a tenth. This clonotype was picked up many times. Its antigen is not known. This clonotype originated in a human donor in good health (CMV status not recorded). Some clones in this sample may be carry-over from other donors' samples. Material: PBMCs. The chain carries TRBV7-2 and TRBJ2-2; 8 nucleotides agree with TRBD2. The DNA for the CDR3 is TGTGCCAGCAGCCCGGGGGGGACCAACACCGGGGAGCTGTTTTTT. It yields the protein CASSPGGTNTGELFF.